The 25 T cell receptor beta chains in this list originate from one sample, sequenced in a study of T cells in Graves' hyperthyroidism and ophthalmopathy. RNA transcripts gave rise to amplified TCR beta CDR3 regions. When the TCR CDR3 underwent first-round RT-PCR, the HTBI primer set was used. TCRdb analysed the multiplex PCR reads with MiXCR anew, one entry per CDR3 protein. Among hundreds of thousands of distinct CDR3 sequences, 16% were seen once, and the ten largest hold around 3.9%. The sequencing sample was made of blood. Receptors were obtained from a woman in her twenties or thirties with Graves' hyperthyroidism.

About this clonotype: It is likely a read error, because the conserved phenylalanine at the end of the CDR3 is missing. The J gene is TRBJ2-7, the V gene TRBV2, with 11 bases identical to TRBD2. Germline V gives CDR1 SNHLY, CDR2 FYNNEI. The length of the CDR3 is 15 residues. J was trimmed by 4 bases and V by 1 base; bases with no gene match: 3. The CDR3 is CASSEGTSGRYEQYL. CDR3 sequence (DNA): TGTGCCAGCAGTGAAGGGACTAGCGGGCGGTACGAGCAGTACCTC.

This clonotype occurred many times. The V gene is TRBV6-2 or TRBV6-3, the J gene TRBJ1-1; the D gene is possibly TRBD1 (6 bases). Germline V lookup: CDR1 MNHEY, CDR2 SVGEGT. The germline V and J ends were trimmed by 1 base and 3 bases, with 15 bases remaining between them. The CDR3 consists of 16 residues. In DNA, the CDR3 is TGTGCCAGCAGTTACTTAGTCCGGAGGGGGGACACTGAAGCTTTCTTT. Its translation is CASSYLVRRGDTEAFF.

This clonotype was observed a few times. The V and J genes are TRBV20-1 and TRBJ1-6, with TRBD1 matching 7 bases. The CDR3 has 13 residues. V shed 6 bases and J 8 bases; nucleotides not matched to a gene: 7. The germline CDR1 and CDR2 sequences are DFQATT and SNEGSKA (reference sequence). CDR3 in amino acids: CSAQGFRDSPLHF. The CDR3 DNA follows: TGCAGTGCACAGGGGTTTCGAGATTCACCCCTCCACTTT.

The gene calls are TRBV19 and TRBJ1-1; D may be TRBD1 (6 bases). The CDR3 totals 17 residues. The germline V gene encodes CDR1 LNHDA and CDR2 SQIVND (reference sequence). V was shortened by 4 bases and J by 1 base, with 19 bases between the two germline ends. CDR3 coding DNA: TGTGCCAGTAGTACCCCCCGGACAGACCGATCGAACACTGAAGCTTTCTTT. Translated: CASSTPRTDRSNTEAFF.

Remarks on this clonotype: Mismatch with germline at one junction end may stem from a read error. The V call is TRBV7-7, the J call TRBJ1-3; TRBD1 matches at 7 bases. CDR1 is SSHAT and CDR2 is FNYEAQ in the germline V gene (reference sequence). CDR3 size: 15 residues. CDR3 nucleotide sequence: TGTGCTAGCAGCGCCAGACAGGGTACTGGAAACACCATATATTTT. As protein: CASSARQGTGNTIYF. Combining the CDR3 with reference TRBV7-7 and TRBJ1-3 gives the whole variable domain GAGVSQSPRYKVTKRGQDVTLRCDPISSHATLYWYQQALGQGPEFLTYFNYEAQPDKSGLPSDRFSAERPEGSISTLTIQRTEQRDSAMYRCASSARQGTGNTIYFGEGSWLTVV.

A few counts support this clonotype. The gene calls are TRBV7-9 and TRBJ1-1; maybe TRBD1 (6 bases). CDR3 length: 15 amino acids. Trimming removed 4 bases from V and 4 bases from J, with 16 bases in between. Looked up from germline, CDR1 is SEHNR and CDR2 is FQNEAQ (reference sequence). The DNA for the CDR3 is TGTGCCAGCAGCTCCTCCGGAGGGGGGTTCACTGAAGCTTTCTTT. Protein product: CASSSSGGGFTEAFF.

This clonotype has more than one count but fewer than ten. This rearrangement joins TRBV9 to TRBJ2-1; TRBD2 might be the D (6 bases). Looked up from germline, CDR1 is SGDLS and CDR2 is YYNGEE. The CDR3 consists of 18 residues. Trimming took off 3 bases at V and 0 bases at J, with 19 bases between the two ends. Here the CDR3 reads CASSASFIAVSSYNEQFF. The CDR3 bases are TGTGCCAGCAGCGCAAGCTTTATAGCGGTTAGCTCCTACAATGAGCAGTTCTTC.

This clonotype has a count of ten or more. The gene calls are TRBV3-1 and TRBJ2-3; 15 bases match TRBD2. Germline V gene lookup returns CDR1 LGHDT and CDR2 YNNKEL (reference sequence). The junction had 8 bases not matched to a gene; V was cut back by 0 bases and J by 4 bases. The CDR3 consists of 19 residues. The CDR3 coding sequence is TGTGCCAGCAGCCAAGATCATCGGGGACTAGCGGGAGGCGCAGATACGCAGTATTTT. Residues: CASSQDHRGLAGGADTQYF.

This clonotype was counted ten times or more. The chain combines TRBV24-1 with TRBJ2-7; the D gene is possibly TRBD1 (6 bases). This CDR3 is 16 amino acids long. Germline-derived CDR1 and CDR2 are KGHDR and SFDVKD. Trimming took off 3 bases at V and 3 bases at J, with 17 bases between the two ends. The CDR3 DNA follows: TGTGCCACCAGTGATCCGTACAGGGATAAGATCTACGAGCAGTACTTC. Translation gives CATSDPYRDKIYEQYF.

This clonotype showed up many times. V usage is TRBV6-1 and J usage is TRBJ1-2; the D gene is possibly TRBD1 (5 bases). Trimming stripped 6 bases from V and 8 bases from J, with 19 bases between. The CDR3 spans 14 residues. The V gene's germline CDR1 is MNHNS and CDR2 SASEGT. The DNA for the CDR3 is TGTGCCAGCAGCCAAGGGACGGGTCTGAAGGGCTACACCTTC. Residues: CASSQGTGLKGYTF.

This clonotype has a count of ten or more. CDR3 bases: TGCAGTGCTAGATGGGGTCCTGCCAATGAGCAGTTCTTC. Protein: CSARWGPANEQFF. The rearrangement joins TRBV20-1 to TRBJ2-1; D is uncertain. V lost 2 bases and J lost 6, with 11 bases in between. CDR3 length: 13 residues. Germline V gene lookup returns CDR1 DFQATT and CDR2 SNEGSKA (reference sequence).

The sample holds many counts of this clonotype. The chain links TRBV12-3 or TRBV12-4 to TRBJ2-1; the match to TRBD2 covers 7 bases. The length of the CDR3 is 15 residues. J was trimmed by 6 bases and V by 3 bases; bases with no gene match: 8. The CDR3, as DNA: TGTGCCAGCAGTTTTTCGGCTAGCGGCGTCAATGAGCAGTTCTTC. The encoded protein is CASSFSASGVNEQFF.

This clonotype was detected ten times or more. The chain uses TRBV2 and TRBJ2-1; no firm D call. The CDR3 consists of 15 residues. Deletions cut 7 bases from V and 4 bases from J, with 17 bases between. Germline-derived CDR1 and CDR2 are SNHLY and FYNNEI. CDR3 loop: CASNNRRNTYNEQFF. As DNA, the CDR3 is TGTGCCAGCAATAATCGGAGAAATACGTACAATGAGCAGTTCTTC. Looking up the rest from reference TRBV2 and TRBJ2-1 gives the full variable domain: EPEVTQTPSHQVTQMGQEVILRCVPISNHLYFYWYRQILGQKVEFLVSFYNNEISEKSEIFDDQFSVERPDGSNFTLKIRSTKLEDSAMYFCASNNRRNTYNEQFFGPGTRLTVL.

This clonotype was seen repeatedly, ten times or more. The chain carries TRBV28 and TRBJ2-7, with 7 bases matching TRBD2. The CDR3 has 15 residues. In germline, CDR1 is MDHEN, CDR2 SYDVKM. The junction had 14 bases not matched to a gene; V was cut back by 7 bases and J by 5 bases. The CDR3 loop is CASNTLGGRGDEQYF. The CDR3 DNA sequence: TGTGCCAGCAACACACTGGGAGGGCGGGGCGACGAGCAGTACTTC. The full variable domain, in which reference TRBV28 and TRBJ2-7 provide the parts outside the CDR3, is DVKVTQSSRYLVKRTGEKVFLECVQDMDHENMFWYRQDPGLGLRLIYFSYDVKMKEKGDIPEGYSVSREKKERFSLILESASTNQTSMYLCASNTLGGRGDEQYFGPGTRLTVT.

This clonotype has at least ten counts. The chain couples TRBV6-1 to TRBJ2-3; the D gene could be TRBD1 or TRBD2 (5 bases each). Germline CDR1 reads MNHNS; CDR2 reads SASEGT. The CDR3 contains 15 residues. Deletions cut 6 bases from V and 1 base from J, with 14 bases between. CDR3 coding DNA: TGTGCCAGCAGCTCCGGGACCCCCCGCACAGATACGCAGTATTTT. Its protein is CASSSGTPRTDTQYF.

This CDR3 is CASSPRRVAGGPYTQYF. CDR3 nucleotides: TGTGCCAGTTCTCCTAGACGTGTAGCGGGAGGGCCTTATACGCAGTATTTT. This chain links TRBV19 with TRBJ2-3; TRBD2 matches 11 bases. Germline V CDR1 and CDR2: LNHDA, SQIVND (reference sequence). V shed 8 bases and J 7 bases; nucleotides not matched to a gene: 17. The CDR3 is 17 residues long.

This clonotype turned up a few times. V usage is TRBV7-9 and J usage is TRBJ2-7; D not resolved. The CDR3 runs 13 residues. Germline CDR1 and CDR2: SEHNR and FQNEAQ (reference sequence). The V and J ends lost 1 base and 4 bases respectively, with 8 bases between them. The CDR3 loop reads CASSLVVEYEQYF. The DNA for the CDR3 is TGTGCCAGCAGCTTAGTGGTCGAGTACGAGCAGTACTTC. The full variable domain, with the rest looked up from reference TRBV7-9 and TRBJ2-7, is DTGVSQNPRHKITKRGQNVTFRCDPISEHNRLYWYRQTLGQGPEFLTYFQNEAQLEKSRLLSDRFSAERPKGSFSTLEIQRTEQGDSAMYLCASSLVVEYEQYFGPGTRLTVT.

This clonotype was observed a handful of times. The V and J genes are TRBV12-5 and TRBJ2-7, with 9 bases lining up with TRBD2. J lost 5 bases, V lost 7 bases, and 15 bases had no gene match. Germline V gives CDR1 LGHNT, CDR2 FRNRAP. The CDR3 is made up of 16 amino acids. CDR3 nucleotide sequence: TGTGCTAGTGCCTTTCTTATAGCGGGAGCTATGAACGAGCAGTACTTC. Its protein is CASAFLIAGAMNEQYF. Supplemented by reference TRBV12-5 and TRBJ2-7, the full variable domain reads DARVTQTPRHKVTEMGQEVTMRCQPILGHNTVFWYRQTMMQGLELLAYFRNRAPLDDSGMPKDRFSAEMPDATLATLKIQPSEPRDSAVYFCASAFLIAGAMNEQYFGPGTRLTVT.

This chain links TRBV29-1 with TRBJ2-5; D remains ambiguous. V was pared by 4 bases and J by 5 bases, with 14 bases between. The CDR3 runs 13 residues. In germline, CDR1 is SQVTM, CDR2 ANQGSEA. The CDR3 here is CSVVAALGETQYF. CDR3 DNA sequence: TGCAGCGTTGTGGCAGCTCTAGGGGAGACCCAGTACTTC.

CDR3 bases: TGTGCCACCAGTGAGGGAGACAGGGGGATTTGGGATACGCAGTATTTT. Protein product: CATSEGDRGIWDTQYF. The rearrangement joins TRBV24-1 to TRBJ2-3; 9 positions match TRBD1. The junction had 10 bases not matched to a gene; V was cut back by 4 bases and J by 6 bases. The germline CDR1 and CDR2 sequences are KGHDR and SFDVKD. The CDR3 contains 16 residues.

This clonotype has ten or more counts. This chain joins TRBV6-2 or TRBV6-3 and TRBJ2-3; D perhaps matches TRBD2 (6 bases). Germline V gives CDR1 MNHEY, CDR2 SVGEGT. Trimming shortened V by 5 bases and J by 0 bases, and 18 bases separated the two germline ends. CDR3 size: 17 residues. CDR3: CASSLLSGGASTDTQYF. Here the CDR3 DNA reads TGTGCCAGCAGTCTCTTAAGCGGAGGGGCTAGCACAGATACGCAGTATTTT.

This clonotype was counted at least ten times. V and J are TRBV28 and TRBJ1-1; maybe TRBD1 (5 bases). CDR1 is MDHEN and CDR2 is SYDVKM in the germline V gene. The V gene lost 5 bases and the J gene lost 4 bases, with 14 bases spanning the gap. The CDR3 contains 14 residues. Written as DNA, the CDR3 is TGTGCCAGCAGTATGGGGGGGGGGAGCACTGAAGCTTTCTTT. Protein product: CASSMGGGSTEAFF. Using reference TRBV28 and TRBJ1-1 for the parts outside the CDR3, the full variable domain is DVKVTQSSRYLVKRTGEKVFLECVQDMDHENMFWYRQDPGLGLRLIYFSYDVKMKEKGDIPEGYSVSREKKERFSLILESASTNQTSMYLCASSMGGGSTEAFFGQGTRLTVV.

This clonotype has a handful of counts. As DNA, the CDR3 is TGTGCCAGCAGCCCTCCCCCGGGGGGCCGCGAGCAGTACTTC. Its translation: CASSPPPGGREQYF. The V gene is TRBV5-5, the J gene TRBJ2-7, with a possible D match to TRBD2 (7 bases). Germline V gene data show CDR1 as SGHKS and CDR2 as YYEKEE (reference sequence). V dropped 4 bases and J dropped 6 bases, with 17 bases sitting between them. This CDR3 has 14 amino acids.

This clonotype has more than one count but fewer than ten. V is TRBV7-8 and J is TRBJ1-5; possibly TRBD1 for D (6 bases). Germline values: CDR1 SGHVS, CDR2 FQNEAQ. V shed 5 bases and J shed 0 bases, with 17 bases lying between them. The CDR3 sequence is 17 residues long. Here the CDR3 reads CASSTKTGINSNQPQHF. In DNA, the CDR3 is TGTGCCAGCAGCACCAAAACAGGGATTAATAGCAATCAGCCCCAGCATTTT. The whole variable domain, filled in from reference TRBV7-8 and TRBJ1-5, reads GAGVSQSPRYKVAKRGQDVALRCDPISGHVSLFWYQQALGQGPEFLTYFQNEAQLDKSGLPSDRFFAERPEGSVSTLKIQRTQQEDSAVYLCASSTKTGINSNQPQHFGDGTRLSIL.

This clonotype was observed a few times. The chain links TRBV20-1 to TRBJ2-1; a possible D gene is TRBD2 (7 bases). The CDR3 loop spans 14 amino acids. V was clipped by 5 bases and J by 5 bases, with 16 bases between them. Germline lookup yields CDR1 DFQATT and CDR2 SNEGSKA (reference sequence). This CDR3 reads CSAGGGVANNEQFF. The CDR3 DNA is TGCAGTGCTGGAGGGGGGGTGGCAAACAATGAGCAGTTCTTC.